Below, 27 T cell receptor beta chains from the same sample are listed, as sequenced in a study of response to subunit inactivated influenza vaccine. TCRdb recomputed calls from the RT-PCR reads with MiXCR, one row per CDR3 protein. Seen here are roughly 170,000 distinct CDR3 sequences, about a tenth observed once, and the top ten hold 9.5% to 13%. Sequencing used non-naive T cells sorted from PBMCs, obtained on the day of vaccination. These receptors were taken from a man aged 50 to 59 who received an inactivated influenza vaccine.

The CDR3 nucleotides read TGTGCCAGCAGCTTAAGTGGCCAAGAGACCCAGTACTTC. Its protein product is CASSLSGQETQYF. This sequence joins TRBV7-9 and TRBJ2-5; D gene unclear. The CDR3 runs to 13 residues. The germline gives CDR1 SEHNR, CDR2 FQNEAQ (reference sequence). V was cut by 2 bases and J by 1 base, with 5 bases left in between.

In its sample, this clonotype was seen a few times. The V call is TRBV21-1, the J call TRBJ2-4; the DNA was not compared with TRBD1, the D call given in the table. TRBV21-1 is marked as a pseudogene. This CDR3 is 18 amino acids long. CDR3 loop: CASSKEISGFLAKNIQYF. The CDR3 DNA follows: TGTGCCAGCAGCAAAGAGATCTCAGGGTTTCTAGCCAAAAACATTCAGTACTTC.

This clonotype was observed a few times. The chain combines TRBV20-1 with TRBJ2-1; D call uncertain. The CDR3 runs 12 residues. V was clipped by 6 bases and J by 6 bases, with 12 bases between them. Germline values: CDR1 DFQATT, CDR2 SNEGSKA (reference sequence). CDR3 residues: CSASGPVNEQFF. The DNA for the CDR3 is TGCAGTGCCTCCGGACCAGTCAATGAGCAGTTCTTC.

This CDR3 is CASSLGHATIYF. CDR3 bases: TGTGCCAGCAGCTTAGGCCACGCCACCATATATTTT. The chain has TRBV5-5 and TRBJ1-3; D unclear. The V and J ends lost 2 bases and 9 bases respectively, with 9 bases between them. Germline CDR1 SGHKS, CDR2 YYEKEE (reference sequence). The CDR3 extends over 12 amino acids.

The chain has TRBV20-1 and TRBJ2-7; D assignment may be TRBD1 or TRBD2 (5 bases each). V was trimmed by 0 bases and J by 2 bases, leaving 17 bases between them. CDR1 and CDR2 from the germline V gene are DFQATT and SNEGSKA (reference sequence). The CDR3 extends over 16 amino acids. The CDR3 DNA follows: TGCAGTGCTAGAGATCTAACGGGGCCGAGGGCCTACGAGCAGTACTTC. This translates into CSARDLTGPRAYEQYF.

V is TRBV7-8 and J is TRBJ2-3; D possibly matches TRBD1 or TRBD2 (5 bases each). CDR1 and CDR2 from the germline V gene are SGHVS and FQNEAQ. V shed 6 bases and J shed 4 bases, with 17 bases lying between them. This CDR3 is 15 amino acids long. CDR3 in amino acids: CASRTGTTRADTQYF. DNA of the CDR3: TGTGCCAGCAGAACCGGGACCACGAGGGCAGATACGCAGTATTTT.

This clonotype has only a few counts. This chain connects TRBV9 to TRBJ2-3, with D unclear. Trimming cost V 4 bases and J 1 base, with 7 bases left between them. The germline gives CDR1 SGDLS, CDR2 YYNGEE. CDR3 length: 13 amino acids. CDR3 amino acids: CASSFVGTDTQYF. The CDR3 region has the DNA TGTGCCAGCAGCTTTGTAGGCACAGATACGCAGTATTTT. The full variable domain, its missing parts supplied by reference TRBV9 and TRBJ2-3, is DSGVTQTPKHLITATGQRVTLRCSPRSGDLSVYWYQQSLDQGLQFLIQYYNGEERAKGNILERFSAQQFPDLHSELNLSSLELGDSALYFCASSFVGTDTQYFGPGTRLTVL.

This clonotype was seen a few times. This sequence joins TRBV20-1 and TRBJ2-1; 9 bases line up with TRBD2. The CDR3 contains 18 residues. Germline V lookup: CDR1 DFQATT, CDR2 SNEGSKA (reference sequence). The J segment lost 0 bases and the V segment lost 6 bases, leaving 15 bases of the junction unmatched. The CDR3 protein is CSAASGGLAGPSYNEQFF. The CDR3 coding sequence is TGCAGTGCGGCCAGCGGTGGGCTAGCGGGGCCCTCCTACAATGAGCAGTTCTTC.

This clonotype was recorded many times. The chain combines TRBV6-5 with TRBJ1-6, with 7 bases fitting TRBD1. Per germline, CDR1 MNHEY and CDR2 SVGAGI. V gave up 2 bases and J gave up 10 bases; unmatched junction bases: 5. CDR3 size: 14 residues. In DNA form, the CDR3 reads TGTGCCAGCAGTTACATGACAGGGAGGTCACCCCTCCACTTT. This encodes CASSYMTGRSPLHF.

This clonotype has only a few counts. DNA of the CDR3: TGTGCCAGCTCACGGAGGGGCGAAGCTTTCTTT. Its protein is CASSRRGEAFF. The chain links TRBV18 to TRBJ1-1; perhaps TRBD1 as D (5 bases). Germline CDR1 KGHSH, CDR2 LQKENI. This CDR3 is built from 11 residues. V shed 4 bases and J shed 8 bases, with 8 bases lying between them. The variable domain in full, with the rest retrieved from reference TRBV18 and TRBJ1-1, is NAGVMQNPRHLVRRRGQEARLRCSPMKGHSHVYWYRQLPEEGLKFMVYLQKENIIDESGMPKERFSAEFPKEGPSILRIQQVVRGDSAAYFCASSRRGEAFFGQGTRLTVV.

This clonotype came up many times. The V call is TRBV12-3 or TRBV12-4, the J call TRBJ2-7, with 13 bases that match TRBD2. The V segment lost 6 bases and the J segment 4 bases; nucleotides outside the gene matches: 3. CDR3 length: 14 residues. CDR3: CASRRTSGSYEQYF. The CDR3 region has the DNA TGTGCCAGCAGGCGGACTAGCGGGAGTTACGAGCAGTACTTC.

This clonotype was counted ten times or more. V and J are TRBV12-3 or TRBV12-4 and TRBJ2-1; the match to TRBD2 covers 8 bases. The CDR3 runs 13 residues. The V gene end was trimmed by 5 bases and the J gene end by 9 bases; junction bases not matched to a gene: 6. CDR3 in amino acids: CASSLGLGGEQFF. The CDR3, as DNA: TGTGCCAGCAGTCTGGGACTAGGAGGTGAGCAGTTCTTC.

This clonotype was seen more than once but under ten times. V usage is TRBV6-5 and J usage is TRBJ2-7; D is undetermined. Trimming took 4 bases from V and 1 from J, leaving 8 bases between them. Germline loops: CDR1 MNHEY, CDR2 SVGAGI. The CDR3 covers 13 residues. The CDR3 DNA follows: TGTGCCAGCAGTTCATCCCGGTCCTACGAGCAGTACTTC. The encoded protein is CASSSSRSYEQYF.

A few counts support this clonotype. The rearrangement uses TRBV6-1 and TRBJ1-2; D unclear. Looked up from germline, CDR1 is MNHNS and CDR2 is SASEGT. The CDR3 is 16 residues long. Trimming took off 2 bases at V and 9 bases at J, with 22 bases between the two ends. Here the CDR3 reads CASSESLADPAWRYTF. The CDR3 nucleotides are TGTGCCAGCAGTGAAAGTCTTGCAGACCCTGCCTGGCGCTACACCTTC.

The chain joins TRBV4-2 to TRBJ2-4, with TRBD1 as a possible D gene (5 bases). The V gene's germline CDR1 is LGHNA and CDR2 YNFKEQ. Trimming shortened V by 1 base and J by 1 base, and 11 bases separated the two germline ends. The CDR3 runs 16 residues. The DNA for the CDR3 is TGTGCCAGCAGCCAAGTCAGGGAATCGGCCAAAAACATTCAGTACTTC. Protein: CASSQVRESAKNIQYF.

This clonotype was detected many times. The chain employs TRBV4-1 and TRBJ2-1; 14 positions agree with TRBD2. The CDR3 spans 19 residues. V dropped 0 bases and J dropped 3; count of bases not matched to a gene: 7. CDR1 is MGHRA, CDR2 YSYEKL, per germline. The CDR3 DNA reads TGCGCCAGCAGCCAAGAGTGGACTAGCGGGAGGAGCCGCTACAATGAGCAGTTCTTC. Translation: CASSQEWTSGRSRYNEQFF.

In its sample, this clonotype was seen a few times. J is TRBJ1-5 and V is TRBV20-1; D remains unclear. The length of the CDR3 is 12 residues. From germline, CDR1 is DFQATT and CDR2 SNEGSKA (reference sequence). With 4 bases removed from V and 4 bases from J, the gap between germline ends came to 8 bases. CDR3 coding DNA: TGCAGTGCTAACACGCGGAATCAGCCCCAGCATTTT. Residues: CSANTRNQPQHF.

The chain has TRBV9 and TRBJ2-2; D not resolved. CDR3 size: 15 residues. The V end was cut by 4 bases, the J end by 1 base, with 11 bases between. Looked up from germline, CDR1 is SGDLS and CDR2 is YYNGEE. CDR3 amino acids: CASSRVGGNTGELFF. In DNA, the CDR3 is TGTGCCAGCAGCCGTGTGGGCGGGAACACCGGGGAGCTGTTTTTT.

The chain is built from TRBV9 and TRBJ2-1; 9 bases are a match to TRBD2. CDR3 length: 18 residues. Germline V CDR1 and CDR2: SGDLS, YYNGEE. Trimming cost V 0 bases and J 4 bases; bases outside gene matches: 11. This CDR3 reads CASSVGSSGAHLYNEQFF. The CDR3 bases are TGTGCCAGCAGCGTAGGGTCTAGCGGGGCGCACCTTTACAATGAGCAGTTCTTC.

This clonotype has just a few counts. This rearrangement joins TRBV27 to TRBJ2-7; 10 bases match TRBD1. Per the germline V gene, CDR1 is MNHEY and CDR2 is SMNVEV (reference sequence). The V gene end was trimmed by 2 bases and the J gene end by 0 bases; junction bases not matched to a gene: 4. CDR3 size: 16 residues. The CDR3 sequence is CASSLSGTGDSYEQYF. CDR3 DNA sequence: TGTGCCAGCAGTTTAAGCGGGACAGGGGACTCCTACGAGCAGTACTTC.

The J gene is TRBJ1-1, the V gene TRBV5-1; no clear D gene. V lost 1 base, J lost 1 base, and 8 bases lay in between. From germline, CDR1 is SGHRS and CDR2 YFSETQ. The CDR3 covers 14 residues. CDR3 loop: CASSLSDGNTEAFF. The CDR3 region has the DNA TGCGCCAGCAGCTTGTCGGACGGGAACACTGAAGCTTTCTTT.

V and J are TRBV4-1 and TRBJ1-1, with D hard to call. This CDR3 has 19 amino acids. V lost 0 bases to trimming and J lost 0 bases, with 20 bases between them. Germline-derived CDR1 and CDR2 are MGHRA and YSYEKL. The CDR3 sequence: CASSQDAPGQRLMNTEAFF. Here the CDR3 DNA reads TGCGCCAGCAGCCAAGATGCCCCAGGCCAGCGCCTTATGAACACTGAAGCTTTCTTT.

This clonotype was observed a handful of times. This chain joins TRBV28 and TRBJ1-5; 7 bases match TRBD1. The germline CDR1 and CDR2 sequences are MDHEN and SYDVKM. This CDR3 has 16 amino acids. Germline trimming cut 1 base from V and 7 bases from J; bases unmatched to any gene: 10. CDR3 in amino acids: CASSLSYRGSNQPQHF. The CDR3, as DNA: TGTGCCAGCAGTTTATCTTACAGGGGATCGAACCAGCCCCAGCATTTT.

This clonotype was seen a handful of times. The V and J genes are TRBV20-1 and TRBJ1-2, with a tentative D call TRBD1 (6 bases). The CDR3 extends over 15 amino acids. Germline CDR1 reads DFQATT; CDR2 reads SNEGSKA (reference sequence). Trimming took 0 bases from V and 4 from J, leaving 15 bases between them. CDR3: CSAREPGGTGYGYTF. The CDR3 DNA reads TGCAGTGCTAGAGAACCCGGGGGCACAGGCTATGGCTACACCTTC.

This clonotype was detected only a few times. The chain has TRBV7-9 and TRBJ1-1, with a weak D call TRBD1 (5 bases). There are 14 residues in the CDR3. V shed 5 bases and J shed 1 base, with 11 bases lying between them. CDR1 and CDR2 from the germline V gene are SEHNR and FQNEAQ (reference sequence). CDR3 sequence (DNA): TGTGCCAGCAGCCCGAACCAGGGGAACACTGAAGCTTTCTTT. Amino acids: CASSPNQGNTEAFF.

This clonotype has only a few counts. This chain uses TRBV29-1 with TRBJ1-5; possibly TRBD1 for D (5 bases). V was shortened by 1 base and J by 6 bases, with 10 bases between the two germline ends. Per germline, CDR1 SQVTM and CDR2 ANQGSEA. This CDR3 is 13 amino acids long. CDR3 DNA sequence: TGCAGCGTTGAAGCCAGGGCCGGTCAGCCCCAGCATTTT. Its protein is CSVEARAGQPQHF.

The chain employs TRBV2 and TRBJ2-2; D is perhaps TRBD2 (5 bases). The CDR3 length is 15 residues. The germline CDR1 and CDR2 sequences are SNHLY and FYNNEI. V dropped 5 bases and J dropped 5 bases, with 15 bases sitting between them. CDR3 nucleotide sequence: TGTGCCAGCAGTCGAATGTCCAAGCGGACCGGGGAGCTGTTTTTT. This sequence encodes CASSRMSKRTGELFF.